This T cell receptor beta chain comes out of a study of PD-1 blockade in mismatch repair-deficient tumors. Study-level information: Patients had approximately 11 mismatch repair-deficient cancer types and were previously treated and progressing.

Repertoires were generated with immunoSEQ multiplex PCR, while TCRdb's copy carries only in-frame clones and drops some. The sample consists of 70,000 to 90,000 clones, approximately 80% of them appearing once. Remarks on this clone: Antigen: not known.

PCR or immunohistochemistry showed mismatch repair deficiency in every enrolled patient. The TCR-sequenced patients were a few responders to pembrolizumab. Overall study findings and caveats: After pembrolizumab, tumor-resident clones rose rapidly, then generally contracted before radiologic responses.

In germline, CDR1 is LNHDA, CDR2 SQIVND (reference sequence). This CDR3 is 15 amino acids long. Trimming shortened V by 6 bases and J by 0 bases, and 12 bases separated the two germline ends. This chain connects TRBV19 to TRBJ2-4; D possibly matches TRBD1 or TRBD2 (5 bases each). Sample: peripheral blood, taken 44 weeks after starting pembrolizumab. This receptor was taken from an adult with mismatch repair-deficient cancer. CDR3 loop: CASRTVGEAKNIQYF. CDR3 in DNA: TGTGCCAGTAGGACCGTGGGGGAAGCCAAAAACATTCAGTACTTC.